One sample yielded the 13 T cell receptor beta chains listed below, sequenced in a study of Ad26.COV2.S vaccination and SARS-CoV-2 variants. Generated by immunoSEQ multiplex PCR, the TCRdb table keeps only in-frame clones and is missing some. The sample shows around 140,000 clones, just over 85% of them seen only once. The sequenced sample was peripheral blood, obtained after recovery from COVID-19. These receptors originate from a human donor who had recovered from COVID-19.

For the CDR3, the DNA is TGTGCCAGCAGCTTGGAAGGGTCCAGACGGAGCTCCTATAATTCACCCCTCCACTTT. Its protein product is CASSLEGSRRSSYNSPLHF. The chain employs TRBV5-5 and TRBJ1-6; D gene uncertain. Between the trimmed V and J ends, which lost 0 bases and 0 bases, there was a span of 16 bases. Germline CDR1 and CDR2: SGHKS and YYEKEE (reference sequence). This CDR3 has 19 residues.

The CDR3 protein is CASSLGPRTGGYPAFF. The CDR3, as DNA: TGTGCCAGCAGTTTAGGGCCCCGGACAGGGGGTTATCCAGCTTTCTTT. J is TRBJ1-1 and V is TRBV28, with 10 bases lining up with TRBD1. From germline, CDR1 is MDHEN and CDR2 SYDVKM. The V and J ends lost 2 bases and 10 bases, in that order; junction bases with no gene match: 13. This CDR3 region has 16 residues.

V usage is TRBV27 and J usage is TRBJ2-7, with D unresolved. The CDR3 is made up of 14 amino acids. Germline CDR1 is MNHEY and CDR2 is SMNVEV (reference sequence). The germline V and J ends were trimmed by 5 bases and 3 bases, with 14 bases remaining between them. In nucleotides, the CDR3 is TGTGCCAGCAGTAAGGGCGCGGCCTACTACGAGCAGTACTTC. As protein: CASSKGAAYYEQYF.

This clone showed up just once. This chain connects TRBV6-5 to TRBJ2-7, with D perhaps matching TRBD1 or TRBD2 (5 bases each). The V and J ends lost 2 bases and 7 bases respectively, with 12 bases between them. The germline gives CDR1 MNHEY, CDR2 SVGAGI. The CDR3 totals 13 residues. Written as DNA, the CDR3 is TGTGCCAGCAGTTACACGGGGCCCAGGGAGCAGTACTTC. This sequence encodes CASSYTGPREQYF.

CDR3 coding DNA: TGTGCCAGTAGTGACCGGGACAGAGCTTCACCCCTCCACTTT. Translated, it gives CASSDRDRASPLHF. The genes are TRBV19 and TRBJ1-6; 7 positions agree with TRBD1. Germline lookup yields CDR1 LNHDA and CDR2 SQIVND (reference sequence). This CDR3 spans 14 amino acids. V was pared by 5 bases and J by 9 bases, with 7 bases of the junction left unmatched. The variable domain in full, completed from reference TRBV19 and TRBJ1-6, reads DGGITQSPKYLFRKEGQNVTLSCEQNLNHDAMYWYRQDPGQGLRLIYYSQIVNDFQKGDIAEGYSVSREKKESFPLTVTSAQKNPTAFYLCASSDRDRASPLHFGNGTRLTVT.

The chain is built from TRBV12-3 or TRBV12-4 and TRBJ1-2, with D perhaps matching TRBD1 (5 bases). V lost 7 bases to trimming and J lost 10 bases, with 19 bases between them. The CDR3 has 13 amino acids. The CDR3 region has the DNA TGTGCCAGCATGTCCAGGGAGTCAAGGGACTACACCTTC. It is translated as CASMSRESRDYTF.

The genes are TRBV19 and TRBJ2-1; no definite D call. Germline V gene lookup returns CDR1 LNHDA and CDR2 SQIVND (reference sequence). Trimming stripped 4 bases from V and 10 bases from J, with 17 bases between. The CDR3 totals 14 residues. Written as DNA, the CDR3 is TGTGCCAGTAGTAACCAAGACCACCCAAGGGAGCAGTTCTTC. Translating gives CASSNQDHPREQFF.

This chain links TRBV2 with TRBJ1-5, with a tentative D call TRBD1 (5 bases). The CDR3 contains 15 residues. The germline V and J ends were trimmed by 8 bases and 2 bases, with 16 bases remaining between them. Germline values: CDR1 SNHLY, CDR2 FYNNEI. CDR3 nucleotides: TGTGCCAGCGCCGAGGGAGGGGAGGGCAATCAGCCCCAGCATTTT. Its translation: CASAEGGEGNQPQHF.

The chain recombines TRBV24-1 with TRBJ1-5, with a weak D call TRBD1 (5 bases). CDR1 is KGHDR and CDR2 is SFDVKD in the germline V gene. The CDR3 totals 13 residues. Trimming stripped 9 bases from V and 7 bases from J, with 15 bases between. CDR3 bases: TGTGCCACCGCGGGGGGGGGAGACCAGCCCCAGCATTTT. Residues: CATAGGGDQPQHF.

The gene calls are TRBV9 and TRBJ2-1; D might be TRBD1 (6 bases). Trimming shortened V by 0 bases and J by 2 bases, and 9 bases separated the two germline ends. Per germline, CDR1 SGDLS and CDR2 YYNGEE. The CDR3 consists of 15 residues. In DNA, the CDR3 is TGTGCCAGCAGCGTAGGGGACACCACCTACAATGAGCAGTTCTTC. It is translated as CASSVGDTTYNEQFF.

The CDR3 nucleotides read TGTGCCAGCAGCTTTGGAGGGGCGGAAAACACTGAAGCTTTCTTT. Its translation is CASSFGGAENTEAFF. V usage is TRBV11-3 and J usage is TRBJ1-1; TRBD1 is a possible D gene (5 bases). Germline CDR1 is SGHNT and CDR2 is YENEEA. The V end lost 3 bases, the J end lost 2 bases, and 13 bases lay between the germline ends. The CDR3 is 15 amino acids.

The chain uses TRBV19 and TRBJ1-1; D is unclear. V was pared by 1 base and J by 7 bases, with 7 bases between. The CDR3 spans 12 residues. CDR1 and CDR2 (germline): LNHDA, SQIVND (reference sequence). CDR3 bases: TGTGCCAGTAGTATAGGGGCAATTGAAGCTTTCTTT. It is translated as CASSIGAIEAFF.

V gene TRBV9 combines with J gene TRBJ1-5; tentative D call: TRBD1 (5 bases). The CDR3 has 15 amino acids. CDR1 is SGDLS and CDR2 is YYNGEE in the germline V gene. V lost 0 bases and J 2 bases, leaving 9 bases between the germline ends. The CDR3 nucleotides are TGTGCCAGCAGCGTAGCAGGGTTGCGCAATCAGCCCCAGCATTTT. This translates into CASSVAGLRNQPQHF.